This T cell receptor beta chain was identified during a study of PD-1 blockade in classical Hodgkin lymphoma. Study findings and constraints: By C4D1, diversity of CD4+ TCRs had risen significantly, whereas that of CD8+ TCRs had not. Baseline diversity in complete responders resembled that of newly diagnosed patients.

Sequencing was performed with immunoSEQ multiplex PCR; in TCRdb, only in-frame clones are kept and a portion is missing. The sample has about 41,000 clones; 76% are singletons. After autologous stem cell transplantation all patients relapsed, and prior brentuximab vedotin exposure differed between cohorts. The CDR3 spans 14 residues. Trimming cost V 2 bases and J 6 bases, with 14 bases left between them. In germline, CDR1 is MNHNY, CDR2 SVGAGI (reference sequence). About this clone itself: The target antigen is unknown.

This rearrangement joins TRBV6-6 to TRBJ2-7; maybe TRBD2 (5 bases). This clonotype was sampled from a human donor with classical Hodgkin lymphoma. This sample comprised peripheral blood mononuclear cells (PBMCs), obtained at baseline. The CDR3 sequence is CASSYLPSSGEQYF. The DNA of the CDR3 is TGTGCCAGCAGTTACCTCCCTAGCTCGGGCGAGCAGTACTTC.